Listed below are T cell receptor beta chains from one sample, sequenced in a study of blood T cell repertoires in COVID-19. The repertoire was sequenced with immunoSEQ multiplex PCR; TCRdb's copy has only in-frame clones and lacks some. The data contain some 200,000 clones, more than 70% of them seen just once; the ten biggest clones take up around 2.6%. Input material: peripheral blood. These receptors originate from a man in his forties or fifties with active or convalescent COVID-19. Both conserved end residues are part of each CDR3. Fields, in order: J gene, V gene, CDR3 protein.

j_gene: TRBJ2-1
v_gene: TRBV20-1
CDR3aa: CSASGEYSYNEQFF

j_gene: TRBJ2-7
v_gene: TRBV24-1
CDR3aa: CATTVRDIMIYEQYF

j_gene: TRBJ1-5
v_gene: TRBV5-8
CDR3aa: CASILTGALTQPQHF

j_gene: TRBJ2-1
v_gene: TRBV19
CDR3aa: CASSLRSPNEQFF

j_gene: TRBJ1-1
v_gene: TRBV18
CDR3aa: CASSPRPGENTEAFF

j_gene: TRBJ1-6
v_gene: TRBV6-5
CDR3aa: CASSYQIRGNSPLHF

j_gene: TRBJ2-1
v_gene: TRBV28
CDR3aa: CASSDGLAITYNEQFF

j_gene: TRBJ2-2
v_gene: TRBV2
CDR3aa: CASRAEGLAATNTGELFF

j_gene: TRBJ1-2
v_gene: TRBV19
CDR3aa: CASSIVSGGNGYTF

j_gene: TRBJ2-1
v_gene: TRBV11-3
CDR3aa: CASSLGQAVYNEQFF

j_gene: TRBJ2-7
v_gene: TRBV12-5
CDR3aa: CASGLDPGGVSSYEQYF

j_gene: TRBJ2-3
v_gene: TRBV5-6
CDR3aa: CASSSAATQYF

j_gene: TRBJ1-5
v_gene: TRBV4-2
CDR3aa: CASSQRFAGGGQPQHF

j_gene: TRBJ1-5
v_gene: TRBV6-5
CDR3aa: CASRPQQGNQPQHF

j_gene: TRBJ1-4
v_gene: TRBV11-3
CDR3aa: CASSLTSGGINREKLFF

j_gene: TRBJ1-2
v_gene: TRBV2
CDR3aa: CATAEGLRRGYTF